The clone carrying this T cell receptor beta chain was counted between two and nine times. The data derive from a study of HIV-infected patients and healthy controls. Germline V gene lookup returns CDR1 LGHNT and CDR2 FRNRAP. There are 15 residues in the CDR3. TCRdb reanalysed the 5' RACE reads using MiXCR and keeps one entry per CDR3 protein. The sample has about 64,000 distinct CDR3 sequences, under 25% seen once. The sequence derives from a human donor in good health. The sequenced sample was CD4+ T cells from blood. The chain recombines TRBV12-5 with TRBJ1-1, with a weak D call TRBD1 (5 bases). Written as DNA, the CDR3 is TGTGCCACCTTGACCCAGGGACGCAAGAACACTGAAGCTTTCTTT. Translating it yields CATLTQGRKNTEAFF.